Below are 20 T cell receptor beta chains sequenced from a single sample in a study of cytomegalovirus exposure and HLA in healthy donors. Some clones are missing from TCRdb's copy, which holds only in-frame ones; the method was immunoSEQ multiplex PCR. The data contain some 140,000 clones, approximately 87% of them seen just once; the ten biggest clones take up 2.9%. Sequencing used PBMCs. The receptor source for this set is a man in his late teens or twenties in good health and CMV-seronegative.

The chain employs TRBV4-1 and TRBJ2-2; 15 bases are a match to TRBD2. Per the germline V gene, CDR1 is MGHRA and CDR2 is YSYEKL. The CDR3 totals 19 residues. Trimming took 0 bases from V and 4 from J; bases not matched to a gene: 6. CDR3 in amino acids: CASSQEGLAGGRGTGELFF. The CDR3 DNA sequence: TGCGCCAGCAGCCAAGAGGGACTAGCGGGGGGCCGAGGCACCGGGGAGCTGTTTTTT.

The rearrangement uses TRBV5-1 and TRBJ2-1; 11 bases map to TRBD2. This CDR3 has 15 residues. V gave up 1 base and J gave up 6 bases; unmatched junction bases: 3. The germline gives CDR1 SGHRS, CDR2 YFSETQ. The DNA for the CDR3 is TGCGCCAGCAGCTTGAAACTAGCGGGGGCCAATGAGCAGTTCTTC. Its protein product is CASSLKLAGANEQFF. The full variable domain, rest sourced from reference TRBV5-1 and TRBJ2-1, is KAGVTQTPRYLIKTRGQQVTLSCSPISGHRSVSWYQQTPGQGLQFLFEYFSETQRNKGNFPGRFSGRQFSNSRSEMNVSTLELGDSALYLCASSLKLAGANEQFFGPGTRLTVL.

This chain connects TRBV7-9 to TRBJ2-1, with D perhaps matching TRBD2 (6 bases). V dropped 4 bases and J dropped 1 base, with 17 bases sitting between them. Per the germline V gene, CDR1 is SEHNR and CDR2 is FQNEAQ (reference sequence). The CDR3 has 17 amino acids. The CDR3 loop reads CASSSPPAGGSYNEQFF. The CDR3 DNA sequence: TGTGCCAGCAGCTCTCCCCCAGCGGGTGGATCCTACAATGAGCAGTTCTTC.

V is TRBV5-4 and J is TRBJ2-7; D is perhaps TRBD2 (6 bases). V lost 1 base to trimming and J lost 6 bases, with 17 bases between them. CDR3 length: 15 residues. CDR1 is SGHNT, CDR2 YYREEE, per germline (reference sequence). The CDR3 region is CASSLQIPGRSEQYF. In nucleotides, the CDR3 is TGTGCCAGCAGCTTGCAGATTCCAGGGAGGTCCGAGCAGTACTTC.

The chain couples TRBV7-9 to TRBJ1-1, with D unresolved. CDR1 is SEHNR and CDR2 is FQNEAQ in the germline V gene (reference sequence). CDR3 length: 12 residues. With 0 bases removed from V and 10 bases from J, the gap between germline ends came to 9 bases. CDR3 sequence reads: CASSLAFGVAFF. CDR3 nucleotides: TGTGCCAGCAGCTTAGCCTTCGGGGTAGCTTTCTTT.

The J gene is TRBJ1-4, the V gene TRBV18; D remains unclear. Germline V CDR1 and CDR2: KGHSH, LQKENI. This CDR3 has 16 amino acids. V gave up 2 bases and J gave up 1 base, with 11 bases separating them. CDR3 in amino acids: CASSPYREETNEKLFF. The CDR3, as DNA: TGTGCCAGCTCACCATATAGGGAGGAAACTAATGAAAAACTGTTTTTT.

This rearrangement joins TRBV7-9 to TRBJ2-7, with 8 bases that match TRBD2. V was pared by 2 bases and J by 6 bases, with 9 bases of the junction left unmatched. In germline, CDR1 is SEHNR, CDR2 FQNEAQ (reference sequence). This CDR3 is 15 amino acids long. The CDR3 DNA is TGTGCCAGCAGCTTAATCCAGCGGGAGATTGGCGAGCAGTACTTC. Its protein is CASSLIQREIGEQYF.

The V and J genes are TRBV2 and TRBJ2-2; possibly TRBD1 for D (5 bases). V was trimmed by 7 bases and J by 4 bases, leaving 13 bases between them. The CDR3 consists of 14 residues. From germline, CDR1 is SNHLY and CDR2 FYNNEI. The CDR3 loop reads CASTQRGITGELFF. The CDR3 coding sequence is TGTGCCAGCACACAAAGGGGTATCACCGGGGAGCTGTTTTTT.

The chain joins TRBV30 to TRBJ2-5; TRBD2 aligns across 9 bases. This CDR3 is built from 12 residues. V shed 6 bases, J shed 3 bases, and the junction held 2 bases outside the gene matches. The germline gives CDR1 GTSNPN, CDR2 SVGIG (reference sequence). CDR3: CACRTSEETQYF. The DNA for the CDR3 is TGTGCCTGTCGGACTAGCGAAGAGACCCAGTACTTC.

The chain carries TRBV5-6 and TRBJ1-1, with TRBD1 matching over 7 bases. Per the germline V gene, CDR1 is SGHDT and CDR2 is YYEEEE. The CDR3 totals 15 residues. The V and J ends lost 3 bases and 1 base, in that order; junction bases with no gene match: 6. The DNA of the CDR3 is TGTGCCAGCAGCTCGACCCCAGGGGGGAACACTGAAGCTTTCTTT. This sequence encodes CASSSTPGGNTEAFF.

Within the sample, this clone is medium-sized (0.01 to 0.1%). This chain connects TRBV6-1 to TRBJ2-5, with 10 bases matching TRBD1. After removal of 0 bases from V and 4 bases from J, the junction contained 2 bases not matched to a gene. CDR1 and CDR2 from the germline V gene are MNHNS and SASEGT. The CDR3 totals 15 residues. The CDR3 DNA is TGTGCCAGCAGTGAAGCGACAGGGGGCGCAGAGACCCAGTACTTC. It encodes CASSEATGGAETQYF.

The rearrangement links TRBV7-6 to TRBJ2-1; D gene ambiguous. The CDR3 runs 13 residues. Trimming shortened V by 5 bases and J by 2 bases, and 7 bases separated the two germline ends. CDR1 SGHVS and CDR2 FNYEAQ come from the germline V gene. CDR3 nucleotides: TGTGCCAGCAGCCCCTCCCCCTACAATGAGCAGTTCTTC. It codes for CASSPSPYNEQFF.

The chain carries TRBV9 and TRBJ1-4, with TRBD1 matching over 11 bases. The CDR3 contains 14 residues. The germline V gene encodes CDR1 SGDLS and CDR2 YYNGEE. V lost 4 bases and J lost 8; bases outside the gene matches: 4. The DNA for the CDR3 is TGTGCCAGCAGCAGGGGACAGGGGGACGAAAAACTGTTTTTT. Its translation is CASSRGQGDEKLFF. The full variable domain, completed using reference TRBV9 and TRBJ1-4, is DSGVTQTPKHLITATGQRVTLRCSPRSGDLSVYWYQQSLDQGLQFLIQYYNGEERAKGNILERFSAQQFPDLHSELNLSSLELGDSALYFCASSRGQGDEKLFFGSGTQLSVL.

J is TRBJ2-1 and V is TRBV27; the match to TRBD2 covers 10 bases. This CDR3 comprises 16 residues. The junction had 6 bases not matched to a gene; V was cut back by 5 bases and J by 2 bases. Germline V gene sequence: CDR1 MNHEY, CDR2 SMNVEV (reference sequence). CDR3 amino acids: CASSLGSGRAYNEQFF. The CDR3 DNA reads as TGTGCCAGCAGTCTGGGAAGCGGGAGGGCCTACAATGAGCAGTTCTTC.

The genes are TRBV27 and TRBJ2-7, with D tentatively TRBD2 (5 bases). The V gene lost 11 bases and the J gene lost 0 bases, with 14 bases spanning the gap. CDR3 length: 13 amino acids. The V gene's germline CDR1 is MNHEY and CDR2 SMNVEV (reference sequence). CDR3 DNA: TGTGCCGCATCACCGGGGAGCTCCTACGAGCAGTACTTC. Its protein product is CAASPGSSYEQYF.

This sequence joins TRBV6-5 and TRBJ2-7, with D possibly TRBD1 on 5 matching bases. CDR3 length: 14 residues. Trimming stripped 6 bases from V and 2 bases from J, with 14 bases between. In germline, CDR1 is MNHEY, CDR2 SVGAGI. Here the CDR3 DNA reads TGTGCCAGCAGAAAACAGGACCTTACCTACGAGCAGTACTTC. It codes for CASRKQDLTYEQYF.

The rearrangement joins TRBV6-1 to TRBJ2-1; 7 bases map to TRBD1. J gave up 6 bases and V 10 bases, and 15 bases lay outside the gene matches. CDR1 is MNHNS, CDR2 SASEGT, per germline. The CDR3 runs to 15 residues. The CDR3 loop reads CATSSLRTGGNEQFF. The CDR3 coding sequence is TGTGCCACAAGCAGCCTCAGGACAGGTGGCAATGAGCAGTTCTTC.

The chain has TRBV4-1 and TRBJ1-5; tentative D call: TRBD1 (6 bases). Germline CDR1 reads MGHRA; CDR2 reads YSYEKL. The CDR3 runs to 16 residues. Trimming took off 5 bases at V and 0 bases at J, with 14 bases between the two ends. CDR3 protein: CASSSGQTLSNQPQHF. The CDR3 coding sequence is TGCGCCAGCAGCTCCGGACAGACGCTTAGCAATCAGCCCCAGCATTTT.

This sequence joins TRBV2 and TRBJ2-5, with 8 bases matching TRBD1. This CDR3 spans 14 amino acids. With 7 bases clipped from V and 4 bases from J, the junction kept 8 bases outside the gene matches. Germline CDR1 SNHLY, CDR2 FYNNEI. CDR3: CASTGQGGRETQYF. The CDR3 DNA reads TGTGCCAGCACCGGACAGGGTGGACGAGAGACCCAGTACTTC.

The V and J genes are TRBV29-1 and TRBJ1-1; 10 bases align to TRBD1. This CDR3 spans 16 amino acids. Germline lookup yields CDR1 SQVTM and CDR2 ANQGSEA. Trimming removed 0 bases from V and 0 bases from J; junction bases left unmatched: 4. The CDR3 coding sequence is TGCAGCGTTGAAGACCGGGGACAGGGGCTGAACACTGAAGCTTTCTTT. Its protein is CSVEDRGQGLNTEAFF.